The clone carrying this T cell receptor (beta chain) has a count of ten or more. The antigen is not known. The CDR3 contains 14 residues. V dropped 4 bases and J dropped 3; count of bases not matched to a gene: 3. Germline V CDR1 and CDR2: SEHNR, FQNEAQ (reference sequence). This entry belongs to a study of CD8 T cells in ankylosing spondylitis. Study findings and constraints: Those disease-linked clones were CD8+; they were also relatively rare in peripheral blood. Seemingly distinctive of ankylosing spondylitis blood was a TCR beta motif formed by eight highly homologous variants. There was reportedly significant enrichment of clones that were disease-linked in matched ankylosing spondylitis synovial fluid.

By quantitative 5'-RACE with molecular barcodes, the TCR beta libraries were made. TCRdb ran MiXCR on the 5' RACE reads and lists one entry per CDR3 protein. The sample lists approximately 220,000 distinct CDR3 sequences, 20% to 30% occurring once. The sequencing input was blood, either unsorted or a sorted T cell fraction (not recorded which). The clonotype originates from a male donor with ankylosing spondylitis or in good health (not recorded which). The chain links TRBV7-9 to TRBJ2-7, with 10 bases lining up with TRBD2. The CDR3 sequence: CASSSLAGGYEQYF. CDR3 bases: TGTGCCAGCAGCTCATTAGCGGGAGGCTACGAGCAGTACTTC.